The source of this T cell receptor beta chain is a study of monozygotic twins with inflammatory bowel disease. The CDR3 spans 14 residues. Looked up from germline, CDR1 is MNHNS and CDR2 is SASEGT. TCRdb reanalyzed the 5' RACE reads, giving one entry per CDR3 protein sequence and no DNA. Reported are about 380,000 distinct CDR3 sequences; the ten largest clones contain 2% to 3%. The specimen was blood. The genes are TRBV6-1 and TRBJ1-2; the D call of TRBD1 rests on TCRdb alone, since no DNA is present to check it. The TCR sequence derives from a human donor with ulcerative colitis or Crohn's disease, or a healthy co-twin of an affected twin (not recorded which). The CDR3 region is CASSEGAGGSGYTF.